These 25 T cell receptor beta chains were all obtained from the same sample, sequenced in a study of blood T cell repertoires in COVID-19. The method was immunoSEQ multiplex PCR; TCRdb's version includes in-frame clones alone and lacks a portion of them. The sample carries around 180,000 clones, around 83% recorded once. The source material was peripheral blood. Receptors were obtained from a human donor in a cohort sampled during active COVID-19.

This chain links TRBV12-3 or TRBV12-4 with TRBJ1-2; D gene uncertain. V was cut by 6 bases and J by 3 bases, with 11 bases left in between. The CDR3 loop spans 13 amino acids. The CDR3 loop reads CASRTQTDYGYTF. CDR3 DNA: TGTGCCAGCAGGACACAGACGGACTATGGCTACACCTTC.

The V and J genes are TRBV9 and TRBJ2-7; D gene ambiguous. The CDR3 extends over 14 amino acids. V gave up 3 bases and J gave up 0 bases, with 10 bases separating them. Germline V CDR1 and CDR2: SGDLS, YYNGEE. CDR3 coding DNA: TGTGCCAGCAGCGCTGACTGGGTCTCCTACGAGCAGTACTTC. This translates into CASSADWVSYEQYF. Full variable domain (outside the CDR3, taken from reference TRBV9 and TRBJ2-7): DSGVTQTPKHLITATGQRVTLRCSPRSGDLSVYWYQQSLDQGLQFLIQYYNGEERAKGNILERFSAQQFPDLHSELNLSSLELGDSALYFCASSADWVSYEQYFGPGTRLTVT.

CDR3 sequence: CAIQGDRDFYGYTF. CDR3 DNA sequence: TGTGCCATCCAGGGGGACAGGGATTTCTATGGCTACACCTTC. The V call is TRBV6-6, the J call TRBJ1-2; TRBD1 agrees at 9 bases. The CDR3 totals 14 residues. V was clipped by 10 bases and J by 4 bases; unmatched bases: 10. CDR1 and CDR2 from the germline V gene are MNHNY and SVGAGI (reference sequence).

The chain carries TRBV5-4 and TRBJ1-6; perhaps TRBD1 as D (5 bases). The CDR3 has 13 residues. V gave up 4 bases and J gave up 9 bases, with 11 bases separating them. The germline CDR1 and CDR2 sequences are SGHNT and YYREEE (reference sequence). The CDR3 spells CASSLGGGSPLHF. CDR3 DNA sequence: TGTGCCAGCAGCCTGGGCGGGGGTTCACCCCTCCACTTT.

This chain links TRBV7-2 with TRBJ2-1, with a tentative D call TRBD1 (5 bases). The germline V gene has CDR1 SGHTA and CDR2 FQGNSA. The CDR3 runs to 16 residues. Trimming took 3 bases from V and 0 from J, leaving 12 bases between them. The CDR3 coding sequence is TGTGCCAGCAGCTTGGCACAGGTAAGCTCCTACAATGAGCAGTTCTTC. Translation: CASSLAQVSSYNEQFF.

V and J are TRBV4-3 and TRBJ2-7; 11 bases are shared with TRBD2. The CDR3 is 18 amino acids. V lost 0 bases and J lost 4; bases outside the gene matches: 11. The germline V gene has CDR1 LGHNA and CDR2 YSLEER. CDR3 DNA sequence: TGCGCCAGCAGCCAAGATCATCCCGGGGTAGCGGGGGGGTACGAGCAGTACTTC. Amino acids: CASSQDHPGVAGGYEQYF.

The table lists this clone with a count of one. This chain joins TRBV7-9 and TRBJ1-1; tentative D call: TRBD1 (6 bases). This CDR3 region has 14 residues. In germline, CDR1 is SEHNR, CDR2 FQNEAQ (reference sequence). V was shortened by 5 bases and J by 0 bases, with 10 bases between the two germline ends. This CDR3 is CASSGDTLNTEAFF. CDR3 DNA sequence: TGTGCCAGCAGCGGGGACACATTGAACACTGAAGCTTTCTTT. Looking up the rest from reference TRBV7-9 and TRBJ1-1 gives the full variable domain: DTGVSQNPRHKITKRGQNVTFRCDPISEHNRLYWYRQTLGQGPEFLTYFQNEAQLEKSRLLSDRFSAERPKGSFSTLEIQRTEQGDSAMYLCASSGDTLNTEAFFGQGTRLTVV.

The rearrangement links TRBV7-6 to TRBJ2-5, with 12 bases identical to TRBD2. V dropped 5 bases and J dropped 6; count of bases not matched to a gene: 13. The CDR3 has 17 residues. Per the germline V gene, CDR1 is SGHVS and CDR2 is FNYEAQ. The CDR3 DNA follows: TGTGCCAGCAGCATGACTAGCGGGGGCCCCGGGAGGAAGACCCAGTACTTC. It specifies CASSMTSGGPGRKTQYF.

The V and J genes are TRBV5-5 and TRBJ2-6, with D unresolved. CDR3 length: 13 amino acids. CDR1 is SGHKS, CDR2 YYEKEE, per germline (reference sequence). Trimming left V 0 bases short and J 7 bases short, with 5 bases between. CDR3 loop: CASSLDLANVLTF. The CDR3 DNA sequence: TGTGCCAGCAGCTTGGACTTAGCCAACGTCCTGACTTTC.

The J gene is TRBJ2-1, the V gene TRBV7-9; TRBD1 agrees at 8 bases. This CDR3 has 15 amino acids. The V gene end was trimmed by 5 bases and the J gene end by 6 bases; junction bases not matched to a gene: 9. Germline CDR1 SEHNR, CDR2 FQNEAQ (reference sequence). The chain's CDR3 is CASSLGQAGVNEQFF. The CDR3 bases are TGTGCCAGCAGCCTGGGACAGGCTGGGGTCAATGAGCAGTTCTTC.

The V and J genes are TRBV27 and TRBJ2-7; the match to TRBD1 covers 9 bases. V lost 6 bases, J lost 4 bases, and 7 bases stayed unmatched. The CDR3 covers 14 residues. Germline CDR1 MNHEY, CDR2 SMNVEV (reference sequence). The CDR3 sequence: CASSWTGVWYEQYF. In DNA, the CDR3 is TGTGCCAGCAGCTGGACAGGGGTTTGGTACGAGCAGTACTTC.

The chain employs TRBV14 and TRBJ2-1, with 9 nucleotides matching TRBD2. The junction had 12 bases not matched to a gene; V was cut back by 6 bases and J by 0 bases. Germline CDR1 and CDR2: SGHDN and FVKESK. The CDR3 covers 18 residues. The CDR3 loop reads CASRPRGSGSSSYNEQFF. In DNA, the CDR3 is TGTGCCAGCAGGCCACGGGGTAGCGGGAGCAGCTCCTACAATGAGCAGTTCTTC.

This clone was counted a single time. The rearrangement joins TRBV14 to TRBJ2-2, with 10 bases fitting TRBD2. This CDR3 region has 15 residues. J gave up 7 bases and V 2 bases, and 4 bases lay outside the gene matches. CDR1 is SGHDN and CDR2 is FVKESK in the germline V gene. CDR3 region: CASSQSGGALGELFF. CDR3 nucleotides: TGTGCCAGCAGCCAAAGCGGGGGGGCCCTCGGGGAGCTGTTTTTT.

V gene TRBV5-6 combines with J gene TRBJ2-7, with a possible D match to TRBD1 (6 bases). CDR1 and CDR2 (germline): SGHDT, YYEEEE. This CDR3 spans 15 amino acids. Between the trimmed V and J ends, which lost 4 bases and 5 bases, there was a span of 19 bases. The CDR3 DNA is TGTGCCAGCAGCCTCAACTCCGGGACATACCACGAGCAGTACTTC. Translated, it gives CASSLNSGTYHEQYF.

This clone appeared a few times. The J gene is TRBJ1-1, the V gene TRBV12-3 or TRBV12-4; D unclear. CDR3 size: 11 residues. Trimming took off 8 bases at V and 0 bases at J, with 4 bases between the two ends. The CDR3 is CASGVNTEAFF. Here the CDR3 DNA reads TGTGCCAGCGGAGTGAACACTGAAGCTTTCTTT.

The chain employs TRBV6-1 and TRBJ1-5; tentatively, D is TRBD1 (5 bases). The CDR3 is made up of 14 amino acids. CDR1 MNHNS and CDR2 SASEGT come from the germline V gene. Trimming cost V 1 base and J 4 bases, with 8 bases left between them. CDR3 nucleotides: TGTGCCAGCAGTGAAGGGACACCGAATCAGCCCCAGCATTTT. As protein: CASSEGTPNQPQHF.

The V and J genes are TRBV29-1 and TRBJ2-3; 11 nucleotides match TRBD2. Germline assignment: CDR1 SQVTM and CDR2 ANQGSEA. This CDR3 has 16 residues. V lost 1 base, J lost 2 bases, and 5 bases stayed unmatched. The CDR3 region has the DNA TGCAGCGTTGAAGGGGGACTAGCGGATGTCACAGATACGCAGTATTTT. This encodes CSVEGGLADVTDTQYF.

Notes on this clone: This same CDR3 is encoded by further DNA sequences in the sample. The chain has TRBV5-1 and TRBJ1-1; D might be TRBD1 (5 bases). The CDR3 totals 14 residues. V was shortened by 0 bases and J by 1 base, with 7 bases between the two germline ends. The germline CDR1 and CDR2 sequences are SGHRS and YFSETQ. CDR3 residues: CASSLGGGNTEAFF. CDR3 DNA: TGCGCCAGCAGCTTGGGGGGCGGGAACACTGAAGCTTTCTTT.

The chain joins TRBV25-1 to TRBJ2-7; a possible D gene is TRBD2 (5 bases). The CDR3 is 13 residues long. Per germline, CDR1 MGHDK and CDR2 SYGVNS. V lost 2 bases to trimming and J lost 4 bases, with 9 bases between them. The CDR3 DNA follows: TGTGCCAGCAGTGAACGGGGATTGTACGAGCAGTACTTC. Its translation: CASSERGLYEQYF.

This sequence joins TRBV2 and TRBJ1-1; D unclear. The CDR3 is 14 residues long. The V end lost 4 bases, the J end lost 1 base, and 10 bases lay between the germline ends. Germline assignment: CDR1 SNHLY and CDR2 FYNNEI. The chain's CDR3 is CASSGVYRNTEAFF. The DNA for the CDR3 is TGTGCCAGCAGTGGGGTGTACAGGAACACTGAAGCTTTCTTT.

The chain employs TRBV7-2 and TRBJ2-7, with a possible D match to TRBD1 (6 bases). V was trimmed by 4 bases and J by 1 base, leaving 14 bases between them. Germline values: CDR1 SGHTA, CDR2 FQGNSA. The CDR3 runs to 15 residues. The CDR3 is CASSYRVVKSYEQYF. The CDR3 region has the DNA TGTGCCAGCAGCTACAGGGTAGTCAAGTCCTACGAGCAGTACTTC.

This clone showed up just once. This sequence joins TRBV11-2 and TRBJ2-7, with 8 nucleotides matching TRBD1. The CDR3 runs to 14 residues. Germline CDR1 reads SGHAT; CDR2 reads FQNNGV. V lost 5 bases and J lost 6; bases outside the gene matches: 9. In DNA, the CDR3 is TGTGCCAGCAGCCCCTCACAGGGGGGAAGCGAGCAGTACTTC. Its protein is CASSPSQGGSEQYF.

The chain combines TRBV6-2 or TRBV6-3 with TRBJ2-7, with D possibly TRBD1 on 6 matching bases. The CDR3 sequence is 17 residues long. V was clipped by 0 bases and J by 2 bases, with 17 bases between them. In germline, CDR1 is MNHEY, CDR2 SVGEGT. The CDR3 loop is CASSYSNQGSQAYEQYF. In DNA form, the CDR3 reads TGTGCCAGCAGTTACTCTAATCAGGGGTCGCAGGCCTACGAGCAGTACTTC.

V and J are TRBV7-2 and TRBJ2-5; TRBD2 might be the D (5 bases). The CDR3 has 14 residues. Trimming cost V 5 bases and J 4 bases, with 14 bases left between them. Germline values: CDR1 SGHTA, CDR2 FQGNSA. CDR3 loop: CASSPRGLSETQYF. As DNA, the CDR3 is TGTGCCAGCAGCCCTAGAGGGCTGTCAGAGACCCAGTACTTC.

The chain employs TRBV2 and TRBJ1-5, with a tentative D call TRBD1 (6 bases). The CDR3 loop spans 15 amino acids. Germline V gene data show CDR1 as SNHLY and CDR2 as FYNNEI. The ends were cut back, 5 bases at V and 2 bases at J, with 13 bases in the middle. The CDR3: CASSSQGVRNQPQHF. For the CDR3, the DNA is TGTGCCAGCAGTTCACAGGGTGTTCGCAATCAGCCCCAGCATTTT. Using reference TRBV2 and TRBJ1-5 for the parts outside the CDR3, the full variable domain is EPEVTQTPSHQVTQMGQEVILRCVPISNHLYFYWYRQILGQKVEFLVSFYNNEISEKSEIFDDQFSVERPDGSNFTLKIRSTKLEDSAMYFCASSSQGVRNQPQHFGDGTRLSIL.